The source of this T cell receptor (beta chain) is a study of T cell responses to AZD1222 COVID-19 vaccine. Study-wide results and limits: Spike-specific TCR repertoires showed rising breadth and depth after two AZD1222 doses. Close to half of spike-specific TCRs reportedly recognize unmutated variant regions. Repertoires were sampled only after the peak T cell response. The donor group comprised mostly white British people and more females; the analysis possibly underestimated clonal diversity.

Concerning this clone itself: The antigen remains unidentified.

V gave up 4 bases and J gave up 10 bases, with 11 bases separating them. The CDR3 is made up of 12 amino acids. Per the germline V gene, CDR1 is SGHNT and CDR2 is YENEEA. TCRdb keeps only in-frame clones here, not all; method: immunoSEQ multiplex PCR. The top ten hold over 2.5% of the sample, which has some 120,000 clones, around nine tenths seen once. The chain employs TRBV11-3 and TRBJ2-1, with unresolved D. Sequences were derived from peripheral blood, sampled on day 0 of AZD1222 vaccination. The TCR comes from an adult in good health. The CDR3 is CASSYPLGEQFF. In nucleotides, the CDR3 is TGTGCCAGCAGCTACCCCTTGGGAGAGCAGTTCTTC.